The clone carrying this T cell receptor (beta chain) has a handful of counts. Its antigen remains unidentified. The sample comes from a study of T cells in Graves' hyperthyroidism and ophthalmopathy. Study conclusions and caveats: Blood also showed most of the thyroid clonotypes that were expanded above 0.001.

Amplified regions were TCR beta CDR3 sequences from RNA transcripts. When the TCR CDR3 underwent first-round RT-PCR, the HTBI primer set was used. TCRdb analysed the multiplex PCR reads with MiXCR anew, one entry per CDR3 protein. The data hold over 300,000 distinct CDR3 sequences, with approximately 14% observed a single time. Across 18 months, stable Graves' hyperthyroidism was marked by no progression to ophthalmopathy. Input material: blood. This TCR was sampled from a woman aged 60-75 years with Graves' hyperthyroidism.

The CDR3 protein is CASSSNPGLVYNEQFF. The CDR3 bases are TGTGCCAGCAGCTCTAATCCGGGACTGGTCTACAATGAGCAGTTCTTC. This chain uses TRBV5-4 with TRBJ2-1; perhaps TRBD2 as D (6 bases). CDR1 is SGHNT, CDR2 YYREEE, per germline (reference sequence). V was cut by 3 bases and J by 3 bases, with 16 bases left in between. This CDR3 has 16 residues.